This T cell receptor (beta chain) stems from a study of HIV-infected patients and healthy controls (dated by TCRdb to the mid-2010s). V is clipped by 6 bases and J by 5 bases, and the sequence between their germline boundaries is 10 bases long. From a lookup of the germline V gene, CDR1 and CDR2 are MDHEN and SYDVKM. From its cysteine to its phenylalanine, the CDR3 spans 12 amino acids. Here the CDR3 DNA is all that survives: 36 bases in frame from base 1. As for this clonotype: It lacks a known antigen. No base-level quality is on record; no much larger clone is a single base apart.

Library construction relied on 5' RACE. Sequencing relied on an Illumina MiSeq. The public reads were reanalyzed by TCRdb: fastp trimming at Q25, MiXCR alignment, in-frame beta chains only. Every distinct CDR3 protein forms one entry, paired with its most common genes and DNA. This sample holds under 70,000 distinct CDR3 sequences; roughly 19% were observed only once. The ten largest clones add up to more than 1.2% of the sample. The chain couples TRBV28 to TRBJ1-1; the D gene lacks a confident call. This TCR derives from a human donor in good health. Sample: CD4+ T cells from blood. The CDR3 loop reads CASSLPGTEAFF. The sequenced DNA is TGTGCCAGCAGCCTCCCGGGGACTGAAGCTTTCTTT.